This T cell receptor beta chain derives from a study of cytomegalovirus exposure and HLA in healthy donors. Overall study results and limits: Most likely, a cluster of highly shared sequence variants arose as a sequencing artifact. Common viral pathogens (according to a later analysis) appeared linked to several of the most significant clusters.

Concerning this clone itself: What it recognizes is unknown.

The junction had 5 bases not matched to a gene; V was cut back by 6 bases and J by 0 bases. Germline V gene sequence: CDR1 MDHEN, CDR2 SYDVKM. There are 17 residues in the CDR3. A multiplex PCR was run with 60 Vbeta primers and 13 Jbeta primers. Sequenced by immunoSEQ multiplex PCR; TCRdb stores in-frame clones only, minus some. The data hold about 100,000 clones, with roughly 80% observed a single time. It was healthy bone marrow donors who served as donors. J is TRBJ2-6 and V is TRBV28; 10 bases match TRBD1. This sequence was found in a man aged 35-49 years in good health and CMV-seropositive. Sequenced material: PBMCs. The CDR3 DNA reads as TGTGCCAGCAGGCGGGACAGGGGCGCCTCTGGGGCCAACGTCCTGACTTTC. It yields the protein CASRRDRGASGANVLTF.